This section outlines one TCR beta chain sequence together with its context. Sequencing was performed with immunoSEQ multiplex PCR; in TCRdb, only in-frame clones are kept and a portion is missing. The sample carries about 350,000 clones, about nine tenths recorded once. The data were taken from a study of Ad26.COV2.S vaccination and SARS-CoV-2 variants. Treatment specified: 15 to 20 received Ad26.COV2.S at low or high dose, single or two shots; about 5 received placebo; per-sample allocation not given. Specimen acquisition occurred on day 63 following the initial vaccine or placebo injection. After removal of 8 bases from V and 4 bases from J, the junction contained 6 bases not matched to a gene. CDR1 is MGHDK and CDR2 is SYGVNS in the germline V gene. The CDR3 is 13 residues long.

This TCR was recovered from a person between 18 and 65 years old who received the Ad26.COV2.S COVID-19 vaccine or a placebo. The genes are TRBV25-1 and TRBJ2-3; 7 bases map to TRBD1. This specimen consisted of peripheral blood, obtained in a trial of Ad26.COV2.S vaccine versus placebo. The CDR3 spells CASGLTGSDTQYF. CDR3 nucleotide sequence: TGTGCCAGCGGATTGACAGGGTCAGATACGCAGTATTTT.